These 26 T cell receptor beta chains came from one sample sequenced in a study of cytomegalovirus exposure and HLA in healthy donors. PCR primers comprised 60 Vbeta and 13 Jbeta primers. Profiled with immunoSEQ multiplex PCR; TCRdb holds only in-frame clones, not every one. This repertoire shows some 130,000 clones, 82% found once; its top ten account for about 11%. The specimen sequenced was PBMCs. The receptors derive from a male donor in good health and CMV-seropositive.

This clone was detected once. This chain joins TRBV7-2 and TRBJ2-3; D might be TRBD2 (5 bases). Germline V lookup: CDR1 SGHTA, CDR2 FQGNSA. Trimming left V 11 bases short and J 1 base short, with 16 bases between. The CDR3 is made up of 14 amino acids. As DNA, the CDR3 is TGTGCCTCGTCCCGAGGAGGAGGCACAGATACGCAGTATTTT. Translation: CASSRGGGTDTQYF. The complete variable domain, with remaining parts taken from reference TRBV7-2 and TRBJ2-3, reads GAGVSQSPSNKVTEKGKDVELRCDPISGHTALYWYRQSLGQGLEFLIYFQGNSAPDKSGLPSDRFSAERTGGSVSTLTIQRTQQEDSAVYLCASSRGGGTDTQYFGPGTRLTVL.

The gene calls are TRBV6-4 and TRBJ2-3; 8 bases map to TRBD2. With V trimmed by 4 bases and J by 2 bases, 5 bases remained unmatched. The CDR3 has 15 residues. Per the germline V gene, CDR1 is MRHNA and CDR2 is SNTAGT. This CDR3 is CASSASGSYTDTQYF. The CDR3 DNA reads as TGTGCCAGCAGTGCGAGCGGGAGCTACACAGATACGCAGTATTTT.

This CDR3 reads CASSRGLATFYEQYF. CDR3 sequence (DNA): TGTGCCAGCAGCCGCGGACTAGCGACCTTCTACGAGCAGTACTTC. V is TRBV12-1 and J is TRBJ2-7; TRBD2 is the table's D call, not checked against the DNA. TRBV12-1 is flagged as a pseudogene. The CDR3 is 15 amino acids.

The chain recombines TRBV9 with TRBJ2-3; no reliable D call. Trimming took off 0 bases at V and 2 bases at J, with 10 bases between the two ends. The CDR3 runs 15 residues. Per germline, CDR1 SGDLS and CDR2 YYNGEE. The CDR3 loop reads CASSVGSRSTDTQYF. The CDR3 DNA sequence: TGTGCCAGCAGCGTAGGGTCGAGGTCCACAGATACGCAGTATTTT. Based on the CDR3 plus reference TRBV9 and TRBJ2-3, the full variable domain is DSGVTQTPKHLITATGQRVTLRCSPRSGDLSVYWYQQSLDQGLQFLIQYYNGEERAKGNILERFSAQQFPDLHSELNLSSLELGDSALYFCASSVGSRSTDTQYFGPGTRLTVL.

The chain has TRBV11-3 and TRBJ2-5, with D possibly matching TRBD1 (6 bases). The length of the CDR3 is 12 residues. Trimming stripped 4 bases from V and 5 bases from J, with 8 bases between. Germline V gene lookup returns CDR1 SGHNT and CDR2 YENEEA. CDR3 bases: TGTGCCAGCAGCTCGAGGGGGGAGACCCAGTACTTC. As protein: CASSSRGETQYF.

This chain joins TRBV4-2 and TRBJ2-1, with D perhaps TRBD2 (6 bases). CDR3 length: 15 residues. CDR1 LGHNA and CDR2 YNFKEQ come from the germline V gene. V lost 4 bases to trimming and J lost 5 bases, with 15 bases between them. CDR3 residues: CASSLPAGENNEQFF. The CDR3 coding sequence is TGTGCCAGCAGCCTACCAGCGGGTGAGAACAATGAGCAGTTCTTC.

The V call is TRBV9, the J call TRBJ2-1; D is unclear. Deletions cut 4 bases from V and 13 bases from J, with 18 bases between. Germline V lookup: CDR1 SGDLS, CDR2 YYNGEE. The CDR3 is made up of 13 amino acids. The CDR3 sequence is CASSFDPGSDQFF. Written as DNA, the CDR3 is TGTGCCAGCAGCTTCGACCCCGGCAGCGACCAGTTCTTC.

The rearrangement joins TRBV11-2 to TRBJ2-2, with 13 nucleotides matching TRBD2. V dropped 4 bases and J dropped 5; count of bases not matched to a gene: 4. Looked up from germline, CDR1 is SGHAT and CDR2 is FQNNGV. The CDR3 is 16 residues long. CDR3 in DNA: TGTGCCAGCAGCTCAAGGACTAGCGGGAGAACCGGGGAGCTGTTTTTT. Protein product: CASSSRTSGRTGELFF.

V and J are TRBV13 and TRBJ1-3; D remains ambiguous. The germline V gene has CDR1 PRHDT and CDR2 FYEKMQ (reference sequence). V was trimmed by 5 bases and J by 0 bases, leaving 11 bases between them. CDR3 length: 15 amino acids. The CDR3 DNA reads TGTGCCAGCAGCGCGGACGGGAGCTCTGGAAACACCATATATTTT. Translating it yields CASSADGSSGNTIYF. Together with reference TRBV13 and TRBJ1-3, the CDR3 gives the full variable domain: AAGVIQSPRHLIKEKRETATLKCYPIPRHDTVYWYQQGPGQDPQFLISFYEKMQSDKGSIPDRFSAQQFSDYHSELNMSSLELGDSALYFCASSADGSSGNTIYFGEGSWLTVV.

V gene TRBV28 combines with J gene TRBJ2-7, with D possibly matching TRBD1 (6 bases). Trimming shortened V by 7 bases and J by 5 bases, and 15 bases separated the two germline ends. This CDR3 region has 13 residues. The germline gives CDR1 MDHEN, CDR2 SYDVKM. DNA of the CDR3: TGTGCCAGCACCCGGACAGCTACTAACGAGCAGTACTTC. Amino acids: CASTRTATNEQYF.

V gene TRBV5-6 combines with J gene TRBJ2-1, with 11 bases lining up with TRBD2. This CDR3 has 15 residues. Germline V gene lookup returns CDR1 SGHDT and CDR2 YYEEEE. V lost 2 bases and J lost 12; bases outside the gene matches: 10. In DNA, the CDR3 is TGTGCCAGCAGCTTTGGGACTAGCGGCTCATTGGGGCAGTTCTTC. Amino acids: CASSFGTSGSLGQFF.

The chain has TRBV29-1 and TRBJ2-7; D is uncertain. CDR3 length: 11 amino acids. V lost 4 bases, J lost 3 bases, and 7 bases lay in between. The germline V gene encodes CDR1 SQVTM and CDR2 ANQGSEA. Here the CDR3 reads CSVVDIYEQYF. The DNA for the CDR3 is TGCAGCGTTGTAGATATCTACGAGCAGTACTTC.

The rearrangement uses TRBV28 and TRBJ2-7; the D is unclear. This CDR3 is 12 amino acids long. The germline V gene encodes CDR1 MDHEN and CDR2 SYDVKM. V lost 5 bases, J lost 7 bases, and 12 bases lay in between. The chain's CDR3 is CASSRYTLEQYF. The CDR3 DNA reads as TGTGCCAGCAGTCGATATACTCTGGAGCAGTACTTC.

V is TRBV6-6 and J is TRBJ1-5; D is uncertain. The germline CDR1 and CDR2 sequences are MNHNY and SVGAGI (reference sequence). Trimming removed 2 bases at V and 4 bases at J, with 12 bases between. The CDR3 extends over 15 amino acids. This CDR3 reads CASSYLTPSNQPQHF. Written as DNA, the CDR3 is TGTGCCAGCAGTTACCTTACTCCCTCTAATCAGCCCCAGCATTTT.

This clone occurred once. DNA for the CDR3: TGTGCCAGCTTAGCGGGAGTTGGAACCGGGGAGCTGTTTTTT. It is translated as CASLAGVGTGELFF. The chain uses TRBV7-3 and TRBJ2-2; 9 bases match TRBD2. J gave up 5 bases and V 8 bases, and 6 bases lay outside the gene matches. In germline, CDR1 is SGHTA, CDR2 FQGTGA. This CDR3 is 14 amino acids long.

The chain recombines TRBV5-1 with TRBJ2-3; 8 nucleotides align to TRBD2. CDR3 length: 15 residues. Germline lookup yields CDR1 SGHRS and CDR2 YFSETQ. The junction had 7 bases not matched to a gene; V was cut back by 3 bases and J by 4 bases. The CDR3 here is CASSSWREEADTQYF. DNA of the CDR3: TGCGCCAGCAGCTCTTGGCGGGAGGAGGCAGATACGCAGTATTTT.

The rearrangement joins TRBV30 to TRBJ2-7, with D maybe TRBD1 (5 bases). Germline V gene lookup returns CDR1 GTSNPN and CDR2 SVGIG (reference sequence). CDR3 length equals 13 residues. The ends were cut back, 1 base at V and 3 bases at J, with 10 bases in the middle. CDR3 in DNA: TGTGCCTGGAGTGAGGACACCGTCTACGAGCAGTACTTC. Protein product: CAWSEDTVYEQYF.

The rearrangement links TRBV11-3 to TRBJ2-7, with D maybe TRBD2 (5 bases). V was shortened by 1 base and J by 1 base, with 8 bases between the two germline ends. CDR1 and CDR2 from the germline V gene are SGHNT and YENEEA. The CDR3 length is 14 residues. The CDR3 here is CASSLVGSSYEQYF. CDR3 DNA sequence: TGTGCCAGCAGCTTAGTGGGGAGTTCCTACGAGCAGTACTTC.

The chain recombines TRBV6-5 with TRBJ2-4, with D perhaps TRBD2 (5 bases). CDR1 and CDR2 from the germline V gene are MNHEY and SVGAGI. V was cut by 4 bases and J by 8 bases, with 15 bases left in between. The CDR3 is made up of 14 amino acids. CDR3 amino acids: CASSFRQSGDIQYF. For the CDR3, the DNA is TGTGCCAGCAGTTTTAGGCAGTCCGGGGACATTCAGTACTTC.

The rearrangement joins TRBV7-2 to TRBJ2-3; possible D gene TRBD2, 5 bases. Trimming removed 6 bases from V and 5 bases from J, with 21 bases in between. The CDR3 is made up of 16 amino acids. Germline lookup yields CDR1 SGHTA and CDR2 FQGNSA. CDR3 DNA: TGTGCCAGCAGGCGAGCGCTGGGGAGCCGGGGAGATACGCAGTATTTT. Translating gives CASRRALGSRGDTQYF. Full variable domain (remainder filled in from reference TRBV7-2 and TRBJ2-3): GAGVSQSPSNKVTEKGKDVELRCDPISGHTALYWYRQSLGQGLEFLIYFQGNSAPDKSGLPSDRFSAERTGGSVSTLTIQRTQQEDSAVYLCASRRALGSRGDTQYFGPGTRLTVL.

The CDR3 DNA sequence: TGTGCCAGCAGTCCCCGGGACAGGGGCCCCCGAGGCACCGGGGAGCTGTTTTTT. It yields the protein CASSPRDRGPRGTGELFF. This chain uses TRBV27 with TRBJ2-2; 10 bases fit TRBD1. The CDR3 covers 18 residues. The V gene end was trimmed by 5 bases and the J gene end by 4 bases; junction bases not matched to a gene: 13. In germline, CDR1 is MNHEY, CDR2 SMNVEV (reference sequence).

CDR3 region: CASSQDPGQVDYEQYF. CDR3 bases: TGCGCCAGCAGCCAAGATCCGGGACAGGTAGACTACGAGCAGTACTTC. The rearrangement links TRBV4-1 to TRBJ2-7; 8 bases align to TRBD1. The CDR3 is 16 amino acids. The trim removed 0 bases at V and 3 bases at J, leaving 7 bases unmatched. Germline lookup yields CDR1 MGHRA and CDR2 YSYEKL.

This chain joins TRBV19 and TRBJ2-1; D is possibly TRBD2 (5 bases). The CDR3 is made up of 12 amino acids. V was shortened by 5 bases and J by 9 bases, with 11 bases between the two germline ends. The germline CDR1 and CDR2 sequences are LNHDA and SQIVND (reference sequence). The CDR3: CASSRGPGEQFF. CDR3 sequence (DNA): TGTGCCAGTAGTCGCGGGCCGGGTGAGCAGTTCTTC.

The V and J genes are TRBV7-2 and TRBJ1-2; TRBD1 matches 7 bases. Germline CDR1 is SGHTA and CDR2 is FQGNSA. V gave up 0 bases and J gave up 8 bases; unmatched junction bases: 9. This CDR3 contains 15 residues. CDR3 residues: CASSLAMDRSVGYTF. The DNA of the CDR3 is TGTGCCAGCAGCTTAGCGATGGACAGGTCGGTAGGCTACACCTTC.

The CDR3 reads CASSYQGTNYGYTF. CDR3 nucleotide sequence: TGTGCCAGCAGTTACCAGGGGACGAACTATGGCTACACCTTC. This chain links TRBV6-5 with TRBJ1-2; tentatively, D is TRBD1 (6 bases). The germline gives CDR1 MNHEY, CDR2 SVGAGI. The V and J ends lost 2 bases and 2 bases respectively, with 9 bases between them. The CDR3 has 14 residues.

This sequence joins TRBV7-2 and TRBJ2-2; 9 nucleotides agree with TRBD2. Germline assignment: CDR1 SGHTA and CDR2 FQGNSA. This CDR3 has 17 amino acids. J was trimmed by 3 bases and V by 0 bases; bases with no gene match: 5. The CDR3 DNA reads TGTGCCAGCAGCTTAGCCGGCGGGAGGGCATACACCGGGGAGCTGTTTTTT. Amino acids: CASSLAGGRAYTGELFF.